The clone carrying this T cell receptor beta chain has just a few counts. Donors were grouped by their self-reported clinical history. CDR3 length equals 18 residues. Losses at the gene ends were 5 bases for V and 4 bases for J; bases not matched to a gene: 12. Germline V gene data show CDR1 as SGHRS and CDR2 as YFSETQ. This sample is part of a study of blood T cell repertoires in COVID-19. Assay: immunoSEQ multiplex PCR; the TCRdb copy retains only in-frame clones and omits some. The data contain about 160,000 clones, over 75% of them singletons. The sequencing sample was made of PBMCs or T cells enriched from blood (not recorded which). The genes are TRBV5-1 and TRBJ2-5, with TRBD2 matching 15 bases. This TCR derives from a man in his forties who had recovered from COVID-19. CDR3 residues: CASRTGLAGGSPRETQYF. CDR3 DNA sequence: TGCGCCAGCAGGACGGGACTAGCGGGGGGATCCCCCCGAGAGACCCAGTACTTC.